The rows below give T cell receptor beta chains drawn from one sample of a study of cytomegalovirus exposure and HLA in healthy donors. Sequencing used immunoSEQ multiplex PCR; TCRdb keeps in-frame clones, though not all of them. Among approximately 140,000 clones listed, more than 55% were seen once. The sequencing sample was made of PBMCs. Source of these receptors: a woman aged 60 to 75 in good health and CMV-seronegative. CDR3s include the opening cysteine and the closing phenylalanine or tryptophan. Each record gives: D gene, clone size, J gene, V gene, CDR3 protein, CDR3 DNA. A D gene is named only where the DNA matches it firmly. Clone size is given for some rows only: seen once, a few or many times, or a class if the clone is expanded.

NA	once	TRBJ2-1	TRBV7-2	CASSLSRGTLGNEQFF	TGTGCCAGCAGCTTATCACGGGGGACCCTTGGGAATGAGCAGTTCTTC
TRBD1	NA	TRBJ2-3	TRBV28	CASSSRGLVADTQYF	TGTGCCAGCAGTTCCAGGGGGCTCGTCGCAGATACGCAGTATTTT
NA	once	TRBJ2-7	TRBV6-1	CASIPGVGEQYF	TGTGCCAGCATACCAGGGGTGGGCGAGCAGTACTTC
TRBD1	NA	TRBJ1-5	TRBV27	CASRHDRDSNQPQHF	TGTGCCAGCAGACACGACAGGGATAGCAATCAGCCCCAGCATTTT
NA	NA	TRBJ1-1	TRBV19	CASSLRLEGSEAFF	TGTGCCAGTAGTCTCCGCCTCGAGGGCTCCGAAGCTTTCTTT
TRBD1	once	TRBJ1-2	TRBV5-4	CASSLAGTANYGYTF	TGTGCCAGCAGCTTGGCCGGGACAGCTAACTATGGCTACACCTTC
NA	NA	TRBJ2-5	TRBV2	CASRGGGARQETQYF	TGTGCCAGCAGGGGAGGGGGGGCTCGGCAAGAGACCCAGTACTTC
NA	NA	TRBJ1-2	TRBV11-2	CASSSRWGRVNGYTF	TGTGCCAGCAGCTCCAGATGGGGGCGCGTGAATGGCTACACTTTC
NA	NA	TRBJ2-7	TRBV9	CASSAPGQNREQYF	TGTGCCAGCAGCGCGCCGGGACAAAATCGCGAGCAGTACTTC
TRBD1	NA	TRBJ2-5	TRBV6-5	CASSYSRDRGQETQYF	TGTGCCAGCAGTTACTCTCGGGACAGAGGTCAAGAGACCCAGTACTTC
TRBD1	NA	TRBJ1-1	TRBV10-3	CAIRAGGGLGEAFF	TGTGCCATCCGGGCAGGAGGGGGCCTCGGTGAAGCTTTCTTT
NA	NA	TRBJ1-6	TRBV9	CASSVEGVTNSPLHF	TGTGCCAGCAGCGTAGAAGGGGTAACGAATTCACCCCTCCACTTT
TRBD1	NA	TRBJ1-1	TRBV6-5	CASSRRTGLFAEAFF	TGTGCCAGCAGTCGCCGGACAGGTTTGTTTGCTGAAGCTTTCTTT
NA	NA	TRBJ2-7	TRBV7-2	CASSRTWGPAYEQYF	TGTGCCAGCAGCCGGACATGGGGGCCCGCCTACGAGCAGTACTTC
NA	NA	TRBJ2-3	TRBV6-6	CASSYFPSGADTQYF	TGTGCCAGCAGTTACTTTCCGTCGGGGGCAGATACGCAGTATTTT
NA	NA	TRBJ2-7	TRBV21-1	CASALKRGLAGKDSYEQYF	TGTGCCAGCGCCCTTAAGAGAGGGCTAGCGGGGAAGGACTCCTACGAGCAGTACTTC
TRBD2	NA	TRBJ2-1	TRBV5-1	CASSPTSGGAYNEQFF	TGCGCCAGCAGCCCAACTAGCGGGGGGGCTTACAATGAGCAGTTCTTC
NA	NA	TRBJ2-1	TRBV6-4	CASSDQYNEQFF	TGTGCCAGCAGTGACCAGTACAATGAGCAGTTCTTC
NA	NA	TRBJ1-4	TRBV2	CASSWGQGGNEKLFF	TGTGCCAGCAGTTGGGGCCAGGGCGGTAATGAAAAACTGTTTTTT
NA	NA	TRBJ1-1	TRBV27	CASSLSGMNTEAFF	TGTGCCAGCAGTTTATCCGGGATGAACACTGAAGCTTTCTTT
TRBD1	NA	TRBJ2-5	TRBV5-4	CASSSGGAGTAQETQYF	TGTGCCAGCAGCTCCGGTGGGGCCGGGACAGCACAAGAGACCCAGTACTTC
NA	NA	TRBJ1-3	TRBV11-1	CASSSGGSSGNTIYF	TGTGCCAGCAGCTCGGGAGGATCCTCTGGAAACACCATATATTTT
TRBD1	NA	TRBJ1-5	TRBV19	CASSRGTGGGQPQHF	TGTGCCAGTAGTAGGGGGACAGGGGGCGGTCAGCCCCAGCATTTT
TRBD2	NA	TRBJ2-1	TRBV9	CASSVDLLGGLASNEQFF	TGTGCCAGCAGCGTAGATCTATTGGGGGGACTAGCCAGCAATGAGCAGTTCTTC